This TCR beta chain stems from a study of CD8+CD57+ T cells in acquired aplastic anemia. About the research overall: DNA recovered from sorted CD4+ and CD8+ cells had a mean of approximately 3 ug. Study-wide findings and caveats: Some 30 shared CD8+ CDR3s appeared highly expressed within patients' immunodominant clones.

This clonotype has a count of ten or more. Its matching antigen is unknown. The use of genomic DNA as template underpinned the TCR beta VDJ and CDR3 profiling. MiXCR was run by TCRdb on the reads, yielding one entry per CDR3 protein. The profile shows around 130,000 distinct CDR3 sequences, more than 40% of them singletons. The germline V gene has CDR1 SGHTA and CDR2 FQGTGA. Trimming removed 1 base from V and 0 bases from J, with 12 bases in between. The CDR3 extends over 17 amino acids. The sequencing input was sorted CD4+, CD8+, or CD8+CD57+ T cells (not recorded which) from PBMCs. This sequence joins TRBV7-3 and TRBJ2-2; D is possibly TRBD2 (6 bases). The receptor was isolated from a human donor in good health, serving as a control. CDR3 sequence: CASSLMAGLTNTGELFF. In DNA, the CDR3 is TGTGCCAGCAGCTTAATGGCAGGACTAACGAACACCGGGGAGCTGTTTTTT.